The present T cell receptor beta chain was sequenced within a study of spatial heterogeneity in lung cancer. Study-wide results and limits: How many expanded intratumoral alpha and beta TCRs were present tracked the tumor mutation count, which was a count of nonsynonymous mutations.

V lost 5 bases and J lost 0, with 21 bases in between. The CDR3 sequence is 18 residues long. Germline V CDR1 and CDR2: SEHNR, FQNEAQ (reference sequence). MiXCR, applied by TCRdb to the 5' RACE reads, yields one record per CDR3 protein. The data show 100,000 or so distinct CDR3 sequences, approximately 4.4% seen once. As regards this clonotype: The antigen is unknown. A read error is possible here, since a much larger clone lies one base away.

As to time point: sample taken at primary tumor resection. The study sequenced unsorted whole RNA from tumor, nontumor lung or frozen PBMC. The sequenced sample was lung tumor tissue, obtained at surgery. The chain is built from TRBV7-9 and TRBJ2-3, with D tentatively TRBD2 (5 bases). The receptor was derived from a male donor with early-stage non-small cell lung cancer. The CDR3 sequence is CASSPVWKRSTSTDTQYF. CDR3 DNA: TGTGCCAGCAGCCCCGTCTGGAAGCGGAGTACTAGCACAGATACGCAGTATTTT.